This TCR beta chain was recorded in a study of T cells in Graves' hyperthyroidism and ophthalmopathy. Study observations and caveats: Ophthalmopathy stood apart from stable hyperthyroidism in a 13 V-J model.

Amplified TCR beta CDR3 regions derived from RNA transcripts. Researchers ran a first-round RT-PCR on the TCR CDR3 using the HTBI primer set. TCRdb ran MiXCR on the multiplex PCR reads and lists one entry per CDR3 protein. Here the sample spans about 210,000 distinct CDR3 sequences, 17% being singletons. The CDR3 sequence is 13 residues long. The V end was cut by 5 bases, the J end by 12 bases, with 17 bases between. The germline V gene encodes CDR1 SEHNR and CDR2 FQNEAQ (reference sequence). The diagnoses drew upon clinical symptoms, serum thyroxine and TRAb, thyroid ultrasound and orbital computed tomography. This clonotype was seen at least ten times. What it binds is unknown.

The rearrangement uses TRBV7-9 and TRBJ2-1; either TRBD1 or TRBD2 may fit D (5 bases each). The sequence derives from a man aged 45-60 years with Graves' hyperthyroidism. The material sequenced was blood. The CDR3 here is CASSLGNGAGQFF. CDR3 nucleotide sequence: TGTGCCAGCAGCCTTGGGAACGGGGCAGGGCAGTTCTTC.